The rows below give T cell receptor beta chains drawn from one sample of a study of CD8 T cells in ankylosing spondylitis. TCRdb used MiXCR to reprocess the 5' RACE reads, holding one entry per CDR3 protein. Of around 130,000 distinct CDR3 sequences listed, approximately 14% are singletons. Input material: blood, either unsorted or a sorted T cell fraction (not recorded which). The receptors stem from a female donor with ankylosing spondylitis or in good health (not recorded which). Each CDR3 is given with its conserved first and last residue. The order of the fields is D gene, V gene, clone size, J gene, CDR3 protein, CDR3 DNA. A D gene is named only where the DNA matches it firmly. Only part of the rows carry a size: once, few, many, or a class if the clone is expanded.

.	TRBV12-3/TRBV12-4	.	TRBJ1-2	CASSPTSGTSFNYGYTF	TGTGCCAGCAGTCCCACCTCCGGGACATCGTTTAACTATGGCTACACCTTC
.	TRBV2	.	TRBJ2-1	CASSEAKVGGLGEQFF	TGTGCCAGCAGTGAAGCGAAGGTGGGGGGCCTCGGTGAGCAGTTCTTC
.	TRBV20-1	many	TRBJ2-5	CSAGTSQETQYF	TGCAGTGCTGGGACTTCCCAAGAGACCCAGTACTTC
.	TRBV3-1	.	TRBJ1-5	CASSQDVGIGQPQHF	TGTGCCAGCAGCCAAGATGTAGGGATCGGCCAGCCCCAGCATTTT
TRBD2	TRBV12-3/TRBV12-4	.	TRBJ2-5	CASSLAEQETQYF	TGTGCCAGCAGTCTAGCGGAACAAGAGACCCAGTACTTC
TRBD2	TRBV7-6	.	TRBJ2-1	CASSLRTSGVANEQFF	TGTGCCAGCAGCTTAAGGACTAGCGGGGTTGCGAATGAGCAGTTCTTC
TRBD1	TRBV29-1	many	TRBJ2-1	CSAGGQVYNEQFF	TGCAGCGCTGGGGGACAGGTCTACAATGAGCAGTTCTTC
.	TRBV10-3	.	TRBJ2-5	CAIQGGQETQYF	TGTGCCATACAGGGTGGCCAAGAGACCCAGTACTTC
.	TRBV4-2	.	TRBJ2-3	CASSVPGSTDTQYF	TGTGCCAGCAGCGTCCCGGGAAGCACAGATACGCAGTATTTT
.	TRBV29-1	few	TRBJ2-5	CSVDTGWKETQYF	TGCAGCGTTGATACAGGGTGGAAGGAGACCCAGTACTTC